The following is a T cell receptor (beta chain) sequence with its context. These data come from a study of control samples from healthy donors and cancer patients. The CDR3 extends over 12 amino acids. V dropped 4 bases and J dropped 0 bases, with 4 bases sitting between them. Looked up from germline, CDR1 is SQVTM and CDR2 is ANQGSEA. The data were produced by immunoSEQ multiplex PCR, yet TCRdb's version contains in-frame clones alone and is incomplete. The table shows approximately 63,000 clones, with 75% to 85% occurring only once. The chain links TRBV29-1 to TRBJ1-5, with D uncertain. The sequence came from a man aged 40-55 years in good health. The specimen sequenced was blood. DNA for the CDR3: TGCAGCGTTGGTTATAGCAATCAGCCCCAGCATTTT. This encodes CSVGYSNQPQHF.